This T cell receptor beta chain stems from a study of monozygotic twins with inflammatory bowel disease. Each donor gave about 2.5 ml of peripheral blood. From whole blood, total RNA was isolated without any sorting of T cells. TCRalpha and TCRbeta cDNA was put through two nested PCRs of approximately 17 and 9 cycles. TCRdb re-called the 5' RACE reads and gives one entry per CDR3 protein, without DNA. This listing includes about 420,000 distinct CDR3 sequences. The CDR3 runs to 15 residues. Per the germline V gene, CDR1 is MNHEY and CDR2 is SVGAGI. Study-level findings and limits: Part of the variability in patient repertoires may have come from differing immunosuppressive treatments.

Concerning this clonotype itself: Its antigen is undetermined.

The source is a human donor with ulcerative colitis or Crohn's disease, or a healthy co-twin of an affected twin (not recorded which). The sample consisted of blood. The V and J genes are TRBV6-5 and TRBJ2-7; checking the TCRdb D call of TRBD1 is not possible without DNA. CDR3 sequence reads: CASNSRDTFAYEQYF.